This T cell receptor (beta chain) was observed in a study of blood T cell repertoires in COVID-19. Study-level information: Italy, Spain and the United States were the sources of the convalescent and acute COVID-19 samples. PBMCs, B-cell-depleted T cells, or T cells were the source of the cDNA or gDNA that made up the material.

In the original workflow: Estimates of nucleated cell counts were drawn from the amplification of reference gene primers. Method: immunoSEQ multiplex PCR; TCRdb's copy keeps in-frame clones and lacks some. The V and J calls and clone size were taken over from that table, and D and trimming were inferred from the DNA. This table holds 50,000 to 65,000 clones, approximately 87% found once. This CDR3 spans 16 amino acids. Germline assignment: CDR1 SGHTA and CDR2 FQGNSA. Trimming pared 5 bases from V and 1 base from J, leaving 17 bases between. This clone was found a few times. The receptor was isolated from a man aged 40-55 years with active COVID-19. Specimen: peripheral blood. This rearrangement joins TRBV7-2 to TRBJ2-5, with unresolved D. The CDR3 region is CASSPERRRTQETQYF. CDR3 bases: TGTGCCAGCAGCCCCGAGAGGCGGAGAACCCAAGAGACCCAGTACTTC. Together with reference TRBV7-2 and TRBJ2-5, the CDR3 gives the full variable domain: GAGVSQSPSNKVTEKGKDVELRCDPISGHTALYWYRQSLGQGLEFLIYFQGNSAPDKSGLPSDRFSAERTGGSVSTLTIQRTQQEDSAVYLCASSPERRRTQETQYFGPGTRLLVL.